This TCR beta chain comes out of a study of response to subunit inactivated influenza vaccine. The CDR3 consists of 20 residues. Looked up from germline, CDR1 is MNHEY and CDR2 is SVGEGT. J lost 1 base, V lost 10 bases, and 26 bases had no gene match. Whole-study findings and limits: Each seasonal flu vaccination may recruit only limited new T cells, authors suggested.

A note on this clonotype: Its antigen is unknown.

TCRdb fed the RT-PCR reads into MiXCR, producing one record per CDR3 protein. The sample holds about 480,000 distinct CDR3 sequences; approximately 11% are singletons and the top ten take approximately 12%. The chain has TRBV6-2 or TRBV6-3 and TRBJ2-3, with 7 nucleotides matching TRBD2. The sequencing used PBMCs from blood, collected about 40 days after vaccination. The receptor's source is a man in his fifties who received an inactivated influenza vaccine. CDR3 DNA: TGTGCCACCGAAGCGGTTGATGGCGGGAGAAGAGGTGCTGGCACAGATACGCAGTATTTT. Protein: CATEAVDGGRRGAGTDTQYF.